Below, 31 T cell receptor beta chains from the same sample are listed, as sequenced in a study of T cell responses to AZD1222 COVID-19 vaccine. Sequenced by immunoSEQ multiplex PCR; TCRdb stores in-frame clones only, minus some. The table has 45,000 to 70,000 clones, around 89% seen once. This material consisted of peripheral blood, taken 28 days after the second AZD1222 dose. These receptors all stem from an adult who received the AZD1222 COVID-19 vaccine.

CDR3 nucleotide sequence: TGTGCCACCAGCAACGGAGGGGGGTCAGCTGAAAAACTGTTTTTT. This encodes CATSNGGGSAEKLFF. This chain uses TRBV15 with TRBJ1-4; a weak D match, TRBD1 (6 bases). The V gene's germline CDR1 is LNHNV and CDR2 YYDKDF (reference sequence). The CDR3 runs to 15 residues. V dropped 4 bases and J dropped 7 bases, with 16 bases sitting between them.

CDR3 loop: CASSTSGKNTGELFF. CDR3 nucleotides: TGTGCCAGTAGCACCTCCGGGAAAAACACCGGGGAGCTGTTTTTT. The V and J genes are TRBV19 and TRBJ2-2; D is possibly TRBD2 (5 bases). The CDR3 loop spans 15 amino acids. Per germline, CDR1 LNHDA and CDR2 SQIVND (reference sequence). The germline V and J ends were trimmed by 6 bases and 2 bases, with 13 bases remaining between them.

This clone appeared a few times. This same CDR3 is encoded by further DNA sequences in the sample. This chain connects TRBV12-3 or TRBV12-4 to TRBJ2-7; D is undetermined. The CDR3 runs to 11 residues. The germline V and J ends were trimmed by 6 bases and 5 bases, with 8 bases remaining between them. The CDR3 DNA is TGTGCCAGCAGCCCCGGCAACGAGCAGTACTTC. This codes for CASSPGNEQYF.

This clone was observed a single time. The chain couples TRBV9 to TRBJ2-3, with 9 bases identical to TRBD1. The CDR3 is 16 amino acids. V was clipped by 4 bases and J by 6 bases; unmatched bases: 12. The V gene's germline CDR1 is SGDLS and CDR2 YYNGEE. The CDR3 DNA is TGTGCCAGCAGCAAACCGGGACAGGGTTCCCTGGATACGCAGTATTTT. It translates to CASSKPGQGSLDTQYF.

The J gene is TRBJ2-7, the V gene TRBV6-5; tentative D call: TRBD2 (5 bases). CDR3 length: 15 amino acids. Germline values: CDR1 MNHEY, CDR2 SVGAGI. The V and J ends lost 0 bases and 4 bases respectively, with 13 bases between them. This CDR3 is CASSYSTASTYEQYF. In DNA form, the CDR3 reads TGTGCCAGCAGTTACTCGACTGCTAGCACATACGAGCAGTACTTC.

Written as DNA, the CDR3 is TGTGCCAGCAGCTTAGGGGCCCAGGGAGGGGTATACGAGCAGTACTTC. This encodes CASSLGAQGGVYEQYF. V is TRBV11-3 and J is TRBJ2-7; 7 bases are shared with TRBD2. CDR1 is SGHNT and CDR2 is YENEEA in the germline V gene. The V segment lost 1 base and the J segment 4 bases; nucleotides outside the gene matches: 10. The CDR3 covers 16 residues.

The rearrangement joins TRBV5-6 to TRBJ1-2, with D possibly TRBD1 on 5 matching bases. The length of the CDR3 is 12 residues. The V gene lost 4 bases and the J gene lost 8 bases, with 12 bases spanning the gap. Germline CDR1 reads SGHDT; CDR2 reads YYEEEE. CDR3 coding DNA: TGTGCCAGCAGCCGGGACCCGCGGGGCTACACCTTC. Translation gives CASSRDPRGYTF.

The CDR3 loop reads CASSPQRTGGLSYNEQFF. The CDR3 region has the DNA TGTGCCAGCTCACCGCAGCGGACTGGCGGCCTCTCCTACAATGAGCAGTTCTTC. The chain joins TRBV18 to TRBJ2-1; TRBD2 might be the D (5 bases). The germline gives CDR1 KGHSH, CDR2 LQKENI. V was shortened by 3 bases and J by 0 bases, with 18 bases between the two germline ends. This CDR3 comprises 18 residues.

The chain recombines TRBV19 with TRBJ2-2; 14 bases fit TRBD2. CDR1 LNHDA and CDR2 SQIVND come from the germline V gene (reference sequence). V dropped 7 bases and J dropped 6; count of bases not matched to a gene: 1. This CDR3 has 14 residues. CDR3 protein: CASKTSGRAGELFF. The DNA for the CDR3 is TGTGCCAGTAAGACTAGCGGGAGGGCCGGGGAGCTGTTTTTT.

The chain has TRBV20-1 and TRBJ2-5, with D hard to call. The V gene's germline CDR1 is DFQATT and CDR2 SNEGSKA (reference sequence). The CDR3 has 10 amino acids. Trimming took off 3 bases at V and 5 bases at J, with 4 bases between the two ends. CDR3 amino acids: CSASLETQYF. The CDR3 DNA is TGCAGTGCTAGTTTGGAGACCCAGTACTTC.

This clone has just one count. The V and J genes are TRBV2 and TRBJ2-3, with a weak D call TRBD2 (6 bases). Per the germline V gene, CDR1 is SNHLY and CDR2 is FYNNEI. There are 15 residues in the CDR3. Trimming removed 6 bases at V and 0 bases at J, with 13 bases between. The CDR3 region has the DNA TGTGCCAGCAGCCCCGGACTAATAAGCACAGATACGCAGTATTTT. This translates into CASSPGLISTDTQYF.

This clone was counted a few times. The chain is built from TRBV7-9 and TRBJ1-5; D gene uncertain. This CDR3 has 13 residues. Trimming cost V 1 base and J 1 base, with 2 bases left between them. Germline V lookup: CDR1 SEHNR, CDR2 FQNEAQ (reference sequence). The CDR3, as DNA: TGTGCCAGCAGCTTAGAGAGCAATCAGCCCCAGCATTTT. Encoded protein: CASSLESNQPQHF.

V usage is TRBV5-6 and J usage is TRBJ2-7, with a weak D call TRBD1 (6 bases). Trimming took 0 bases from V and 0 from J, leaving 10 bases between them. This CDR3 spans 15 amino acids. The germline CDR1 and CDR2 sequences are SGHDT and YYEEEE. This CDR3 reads CASSLDWTASYEQYF. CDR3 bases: TGTGCCAGCAGCTTGGATTGGACAGCCTCCTACGAGCAGTACTTC.

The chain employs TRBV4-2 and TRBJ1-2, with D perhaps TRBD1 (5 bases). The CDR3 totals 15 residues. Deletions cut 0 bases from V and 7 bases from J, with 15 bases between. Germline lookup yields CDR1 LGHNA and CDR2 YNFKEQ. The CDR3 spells CASSQDFSRDAGYTF. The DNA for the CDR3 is TGTGCCAGCAGCCAAGATTTTAGCAGGGACGCTGGCTACACCTTC.

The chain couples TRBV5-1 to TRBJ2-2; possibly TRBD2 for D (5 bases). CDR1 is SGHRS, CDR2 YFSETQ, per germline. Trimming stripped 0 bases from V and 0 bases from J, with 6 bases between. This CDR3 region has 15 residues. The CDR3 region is CASSLAAANTGELFF. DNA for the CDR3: TGCGCCAGCAGCTTGGCAGCGGCGAACACCGGGGAGCTGTTTTTT.

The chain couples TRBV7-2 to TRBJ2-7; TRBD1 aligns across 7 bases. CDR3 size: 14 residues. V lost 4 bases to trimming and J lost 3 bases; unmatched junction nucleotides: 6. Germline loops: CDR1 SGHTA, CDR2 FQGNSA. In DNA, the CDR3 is TGTGCCAGCAGCTCGGTCCAGGGGGACTACGAGCAGTACTTC. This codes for CASSSVQGDYEQYF.

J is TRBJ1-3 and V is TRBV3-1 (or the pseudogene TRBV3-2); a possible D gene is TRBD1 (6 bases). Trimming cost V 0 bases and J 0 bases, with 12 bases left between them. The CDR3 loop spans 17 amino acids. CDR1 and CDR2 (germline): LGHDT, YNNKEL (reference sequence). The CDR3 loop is CASSQEAGQSSGNTIYF. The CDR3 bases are TGTGCCAGCAGCCAAGAAGCTGGACAGAGCTCTGGAAACACCATATATTTT.

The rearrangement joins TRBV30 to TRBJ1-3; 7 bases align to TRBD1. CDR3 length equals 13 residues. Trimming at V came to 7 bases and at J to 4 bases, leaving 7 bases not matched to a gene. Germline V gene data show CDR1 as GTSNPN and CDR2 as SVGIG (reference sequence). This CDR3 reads CASEQGWGNTIYF. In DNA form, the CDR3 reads TGTGCCTCGGAACAGGGGTGGGGAAACACCATATATTTT. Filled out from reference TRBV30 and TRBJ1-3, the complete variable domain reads SQTIHQWPATLVQPVGSPLSLECTVEGTSNPNLYWYRQAAGRGLQLLFYSVGIGQISSEVPQNLSASRPQDRQFILSSKKLLLSDSGFYLCASEQGWGNTIYFGEGSWLTVV.

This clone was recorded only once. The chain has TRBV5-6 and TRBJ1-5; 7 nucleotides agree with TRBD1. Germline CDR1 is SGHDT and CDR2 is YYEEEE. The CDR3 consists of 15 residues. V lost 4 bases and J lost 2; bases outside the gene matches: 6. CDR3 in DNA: TGTGCCAGCAGCCCAGGTACAGGGGGCAATCAGCCCCAGCATTTT. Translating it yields CASSPGTGGNQPQHF.

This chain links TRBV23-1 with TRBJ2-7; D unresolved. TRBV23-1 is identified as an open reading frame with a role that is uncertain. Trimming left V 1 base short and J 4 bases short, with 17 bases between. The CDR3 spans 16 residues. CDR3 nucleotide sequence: TGCGCCAGCAGTCAATGGTATCCCCGTACAGAGTACGAGCAGTACTTC. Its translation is CASSQWYPRTEYEQYF.

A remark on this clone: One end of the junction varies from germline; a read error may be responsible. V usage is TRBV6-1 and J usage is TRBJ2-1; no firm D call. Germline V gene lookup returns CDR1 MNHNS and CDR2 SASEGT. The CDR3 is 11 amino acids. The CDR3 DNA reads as TGTGCCAGCGGTGAGCGCGATGAGCAGTTCTTC. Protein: CASGERDEQFF.

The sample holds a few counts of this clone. Written as DNA, the CDR3 is TGCAGCGCGAGACAGGGGGGCACAGATACGCAGTATTTT. This gives the protein CSARQGGTDTQYF. The V gene is TRBV29-1, the J gene TRBJ2-3; TRBD1 agrees at 9 bases. In germline, CDR1 is SQVTM, CDR2 ANQGSEA. The CDR3 totals 13 residues. J lost 1 base, V lost 7 bases, and 3 bases had no gene match.

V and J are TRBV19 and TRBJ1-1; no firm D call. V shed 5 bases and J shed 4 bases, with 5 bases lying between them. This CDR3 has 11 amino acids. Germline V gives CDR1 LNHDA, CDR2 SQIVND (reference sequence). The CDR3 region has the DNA TGTGCCAGTAGTCGTGTCACTGAAGCTTTCTTT. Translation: CASSRVTEAFF.

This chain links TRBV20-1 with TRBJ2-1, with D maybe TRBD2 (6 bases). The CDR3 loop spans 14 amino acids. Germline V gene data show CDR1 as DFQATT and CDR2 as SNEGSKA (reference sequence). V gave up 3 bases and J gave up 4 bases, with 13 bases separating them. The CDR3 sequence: CSASSGVGYNEQFF. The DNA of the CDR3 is TGCAGTGCTAGTTCGGGAGTGGGTTACAATGAGCAGTTCTTC.

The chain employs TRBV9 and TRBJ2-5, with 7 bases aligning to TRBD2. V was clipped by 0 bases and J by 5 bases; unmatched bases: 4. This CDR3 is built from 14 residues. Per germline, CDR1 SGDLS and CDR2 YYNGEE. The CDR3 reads CASSVDTSAETQYF. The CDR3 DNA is TGTGCCAGCAGCGTAGATACTAGCGCGGAGACCCAGTACTTC.

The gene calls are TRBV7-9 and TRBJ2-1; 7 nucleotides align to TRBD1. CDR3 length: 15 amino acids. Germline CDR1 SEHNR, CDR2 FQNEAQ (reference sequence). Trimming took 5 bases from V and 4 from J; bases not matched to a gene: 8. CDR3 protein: CASSQRQGPYNEQFF. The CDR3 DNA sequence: TGTGCCAGCAGCCAGCGACAGGGCCCTTACAATGAGCAGTTCTTC.

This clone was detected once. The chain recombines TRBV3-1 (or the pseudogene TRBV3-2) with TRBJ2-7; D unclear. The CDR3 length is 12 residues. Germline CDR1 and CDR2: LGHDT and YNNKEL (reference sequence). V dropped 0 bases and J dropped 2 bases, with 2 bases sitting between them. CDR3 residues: CASSQDTYEQYF. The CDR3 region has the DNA TGTGCCAGCAGCCAAGATACCTACGAGCAGTACTTC.

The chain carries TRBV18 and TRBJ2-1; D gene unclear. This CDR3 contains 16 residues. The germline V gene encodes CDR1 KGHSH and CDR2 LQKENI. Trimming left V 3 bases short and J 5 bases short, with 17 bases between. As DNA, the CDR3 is TGTGCCAGCTCACCCCCCGCGGCAAGATATAACAATGAGCAGTTCTTC. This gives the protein CASSPPAARYNNEQFF.

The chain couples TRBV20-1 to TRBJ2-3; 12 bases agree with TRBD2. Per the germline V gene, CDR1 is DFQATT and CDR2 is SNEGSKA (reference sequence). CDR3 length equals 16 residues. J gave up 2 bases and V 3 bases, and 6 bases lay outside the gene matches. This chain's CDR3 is CSASHGLAGYTDTQYF. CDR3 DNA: TGCAGTGCTAGTCATGGACTAGCGGGATACACAGATACGCAGTATTTT.

CDR3 coding DNA: TGTGCCAGTAGTATTGGAGTTTCGGGTGATACGCAGTATTTT. Protein sequence: CASSIGVSGDTQYF. The V and J genes are TRBV19 and TRBJ2-3, with no clear D. Germline loops: CDR1 LNHDA, CDR2 SQIVND (reference sequence). This CDR3 comprises 14 residues. Trimming cost V 3 bases and J 6 bases, with 13 bases left between them.

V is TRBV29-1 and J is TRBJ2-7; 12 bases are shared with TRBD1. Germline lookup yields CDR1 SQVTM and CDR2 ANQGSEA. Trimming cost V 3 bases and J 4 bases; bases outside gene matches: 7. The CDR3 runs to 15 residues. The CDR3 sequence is CSVESGQGANYEQYF. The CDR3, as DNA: TGCAGCGTTGAGTCGGGACAGGGGGCGAATTACGAGCAGTACTTC.